This T cell receptor beta chain originates from a study of T cells in Graves' hyperthyroidism and ophthalmopathy. Trimming cost V 7 bases and J 6 bases; bases outside gene matches: 8. The germline V gene has CDR1 MNHEY and CDR2 SMNVEV (reference sequence). This CDR3 has 13 amino acids. There are many counts of this clonotype. Researchers took RNA transcripts and amplified the TCR beta CDR3 regions from them. The HTBI primer set drove a first-round RT-PCR of the TCR CDR3. Via MiXCR, TCRdb re-called the multiplex PCR reads, giving one row per CDR3 protein. The data contain around 400,000 distinct CDR3 sequences, around 15% of them seen just once; the ten biggest clones take up roughly 19%.

This clonotype originated in a woman aged 55 to 70 with Graves' ophthalmopathy. The gene calls are TRBV27 and TRBJ2-7; 8 nucleotides agree with TRBD1. Material: blood. The CDR3 region has the DNA TGTGCCAGCAATTCCGGGACAGGCGGCGAGCAGTACTTC. Translating it yields CASNSGTGGEQYF.